A selection of T cell receptor beta chains follows, all from one sample in a study of post-analysis software for immune sequencing data. TCRdb reprocessed the PCR reads via MiXCR and lists one record per CDR3 protein. The table records 550,000 to 700,000 distinct CDR3 sequences, 44% of them present only once. Material for sequencing was blood. These receptors were collected from a girl aged 5-17 years with multiple sclerosis. CDR3s include the opening cysteine and the closing phenylalanine or tryptophan. The D gene is left open where the match is weak. Size values are once, few and many counts, or a class for expanded clones, and some rows have none.

CDR3 DNA,CDR3 protein,V gene,J gene,clone size,D gene
TGCAGTGCCCCTAGGAGCGGGGGGCGAGAGACCCAGTACTTC,CSAPRSGGRETQYF,TRBV20-1,TRBJ2-5,few,TRBD2
TGCAGTGCTTGCACTAGCGGGACAGAGACCCAGTACTTC,CSACTSGTETQYF,TRBV20-1,TRBJ2-5,few,TRBD2
TGTGCCAGCAGCCAAGCGGACAGGGGCCCTTTGGGAGAGCAGTTCTTC,CASSQADRGPLGEQFF,TRBV3-1,TRBJ2-1,-,TRBD1
TGTGCCAGCAGCTTAGTCAGGGGTCGGTCCTACAATGAGCAGTTCTTC,CASSLVRGRSYNEQFF,TRBV7-2,TRBJ2-1,-,-
TGTGCCAGCAGCCCCCCCGGGAATACGCAGTATTTT,CASSPPGNTQYF,TRBV3-1,TRBJ2-3,-,-
TGTGCCAGCTCACCCCGACAGGGGAATGAGCAGTTCTTC,CASSPRQGNEQFF,TRBV18,TRBJ2-1,-,TRBD1
TGTGCCAGCAGCTTATCGTTGGGGGGCGACGAGCAGTACTTC,CASSLSLGGDEQYF,TRBV7-9,TRBJ2-7,few,-
TGTGCCAGCAGCTTAGCCGCGGACAGTTCCTACGAGCAGTACTTC,CASSLAADSSYEQYF,TRBV7-6,TRBJ2-7,-,-
TGTGCCAGCAGGCTAGCGGACGGGGGAGAGCAGTACTTC,CASRLADGGEQYF,TRBV6-6,TRBJ2-5,-,TRBD2
TGTGCCAGCCGTAGTGCAGATACGCAGTATTTT,CASRSADTQYF,TRBV2,TRBJ2-3,-,-
TGCGCCAGCAGTGAGTGGGGACTAGCGGGGCTTTCCTACAATGAGCAGTTCTTC,CASSEWGLAGLSYNEQFF,TRBV10-1,TRBJ2-1,few,TRBD2
TGTGCCAGTTACGAAGGCCACGAGCAGTACTTC,CASYEGHEQYF,TRBV12-3/TRBV12-4,TRBJ2-7,-,-
TGTGCCAGCAGCCCAACGACAGGGACATTTTACGAGCAGTACTTC,CASSPTTGTFYEQYF,TRBV9,TRBJ2-7,few,TRBD1
TGCAGCGTTTTGGAAGTCGCGCAGTTCTTC,CSVLEVAQFF,TRBV29-1,TRBJ2-1,-,-
TGCGCCAGCAGATCACAGGGACACTATGGCTACACCTTC,CASRSQGHYGYTF,TRBV5-1,TRBJ1-2,few,-
TGCAGTGCCCAGGGACAGGGGGGCAGGGAGCAGTACTTC,CSAQGQGGREQYF,TRBV20-1,TRBJ2-7,-,TRBD1
TGCGCCAGCAGCCATTCCCAGGGGGCGTCCCAGTACTTC,CASSHSQGASQYF,TRBV4-1,TRBJ2-5,-,TRBD1
TGCAGTGCTAGAGGCGGAGGACAGGGCTCACCCCTCCACTTT,CSARGGGQGSPLHF,TRBV20-1,TRBJ1-6,-,TRBD1
TGCGCCAGCAGCCAGACCGGGACTAGCGGGGCCTACGAGCAGTACTTC,CASSQTGTSGAYEQYF,TRBV4-1,TRBJ2-7,-,TRBD2
TGCGCCAGCAGCACGGACCCCCAAGGGACCTACGAGCAGTACTTC,CASSTDPQGTYEQYF,TRBV5-1,TRBJ2-7,-,-
TGTGCCAGCAGCTTAAGAGGTCGGGACAGACCCTATGGCTACACCTTC,CASSLRGRDRPYGYTF,TRBV11-2,TRBJ1-2,few,TRBD1
TGCAGTGCCTTGCCAGGCAAAAACATTCAGTACTTC,CSALPGKNIQYF,TRBV20-1,TRBJ2-4,few,-
TGTGCCAGCAGTTCCAGGCCGAGCTCCTATAATTCACCCCTCCACTTT,CASSSRPSSYNSPLHF,TRBV27,TRBJ1-6,-,-
TGTGCCAGCAGCCTCGGGGCCCACTATGGCTACACCTTC,CASSLGAHYGYTF,TRBV12-3/TRBV12-4,TRBJ1-2,few,-
TGTGCCAGCAGTAGACGGACAGGGGAAAGCGAGCAGTACTTC,CASSRRTGESEQYF,TRBV12-3/TRBV12-4,TRBJ2-7,many,TRBD1
TGTGCCAGCAGTTTACGAGCTAGCGGGTTATTAGGGTCAGGCAAAAACATTCAGTACTTC,CASSLRASGLLGSGKNIQYF,TRBV12-3/TRBV12-4,TRBJ2-4,-,TRBD2
TGTGCCACCTTTTTCGGGGACAGGGGGCATCCTAATGAAAAACTGTTTTTT,CATFFGDRGHPNEKLFF,TRBV6-1,TRBJ1-4,few,TRBD1
TGCGCCAGCAGCCAAGACACAGGGAGGATTCACTATGGCTACACCTTC,CASSQDTGRIHYGYTF,TRBV4-1,TRBJ1-2,-,-
TGCGCCAGCAGCCAAGTACCAGGGACAGGGGTCCATCCCCAGCATTTT,CASSQVPGTGVHPQHF,TRBV4-1,TRBJ1-5,-,TRBD1
TGCAGTGCTAGAGCCCGGGGGGGCACAGATACGCAGTATTTT,CSARARGGTDTQYF,TRBV20-1,TRBJ2-3,few,TRBD2
TGTGCCAGCAGCAAAGAGAGTCTTGGCTCCTCTTACACCTTC,CASSKESLGSSYTF,TRBV28,TRBJ1-2,few,-
TGTGCCAGCACCCCAGCGGGACTTAATTCACCCCTCCACTTT,CASTPAGLNSPLHF,TRBV6-6,TRBJ1-6,few,-
TGTGCCACCAGCCAACCTTCGATTAGAGATACGCAGTATTTT,CATSQPSIRDTQYF,TRBV15,TRBJ2-3,-,-
TGTGCCAGCCAGTCCTTATGGGGGGGGCCCTCCTACGAGCAGTACTTC,CASQSLWGGPSYEQYF,TRBV6-5,TRBJ2-7,once,-
TGCGCCAGCAGCTTGACGGGGACGGCAGATAGGCAGTATTTT,CASSLTGTADRQYF,TRBV5-1,TRBJ2-3,once,-
TGCGCCAGCAGCCAAGGGGAACCGGGCTACGAGCAGTACTTC,CASSQGEPGYEQYF,TRBV4-1,TRBJ2-7,few,-
TGCAGCGCCCGGACAGGGGTATCCTACGAGCAGTACTTC,CSARTGVSYEQYF,TRBV29-1,TRBJ2-7,few,TRBD1
TGTGCCAGCAACGAAAAGGCAGGTCGGGCCTACGAGCAGTACTTC,CASNEKAGRAYEQYF,TRBV6-2/TRBV6-3,TRBJ2-7,-,-
TGTGCCACTGGGGGGCGTGGGATCAGTAAGGATGAGCAGTTCTTC,CATGGRGISKDEQFF,TRBV6-5,TRBJ2-1,-,-
TGTGCCTGGGAGGGGGGGCTCGGAGAGACCCAGTACTTC,CAWEGGLGETQYF,TRBV30,TRBJ2-5,-,-
TGTGCCAGCAGCTTAGAAAGGGGGGAGACCCAGTTCTTC,CASSLERGETQFF,TRBV7-7,TRBJ2-1,-,-
TGTGCCAGTAGTGTGTCCGGGGATAGATCAGATACGCAGTATTTT,CASSVSGDRSDTQYF,TRBV19,TRBJ2-3,-,-
TGCGCCAGCAGCCAAGTGGATGATAGGGCTTACGAGCAGTACTTC,CASSQVDDRAYEQYF,TRBV4-1,TRBJ2-7,-,-
TGTGCCAGCAGCATCAGCCTAGCGGGAGGGCCTGGAGCCAAAAACATTCAGTACTTC,CASSISLAGGPGAKNIQYF,TRBV11-3,TRBJ2-4,-,TRBD2
TGCGCCAGCTTACGTAGGCCTAATTACAATGAGCAGTTCTTC,CASLRRPNYNEQFF,TRBV5-1,TRBJ2-1,few,-
TGTGCCAGCAGCCAAGAAGGGCTAGCGGGAGGAACAGAGCAGTTCTTC,CASSQEGLAGGTEQFF,TRBV3-1,TRBJ2-1,-,TRBD2
TGTGCCAGCAGCCTTGGAGCTAGCGGGGGTGATACGCAGTATTTT,CASSLGASGGDTQYF,TRBV3-1,TRBJ2-3,few,TRBD2
TGTGCCAGCAGTGCTCCGCTAAACGACACTGAAGCTTTCTTT,CASSAPLNDTEAFF,TRBV12-3/TRBV12-4,TRBJ1-1,-,-